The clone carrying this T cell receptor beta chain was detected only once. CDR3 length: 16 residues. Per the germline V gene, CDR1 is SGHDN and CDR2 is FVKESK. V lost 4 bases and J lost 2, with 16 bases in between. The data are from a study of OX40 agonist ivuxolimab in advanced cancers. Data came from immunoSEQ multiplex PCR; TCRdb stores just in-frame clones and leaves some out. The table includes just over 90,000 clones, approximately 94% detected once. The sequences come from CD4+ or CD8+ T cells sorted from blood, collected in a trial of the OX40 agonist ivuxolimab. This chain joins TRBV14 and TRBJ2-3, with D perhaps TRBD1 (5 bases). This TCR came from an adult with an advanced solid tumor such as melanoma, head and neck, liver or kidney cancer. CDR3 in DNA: TGTGCCAGCAGCCCAGAAGGGGTCGGATTCACAGATACGCAGTATTTT. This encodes CASSPEGVGFTDTQYF.